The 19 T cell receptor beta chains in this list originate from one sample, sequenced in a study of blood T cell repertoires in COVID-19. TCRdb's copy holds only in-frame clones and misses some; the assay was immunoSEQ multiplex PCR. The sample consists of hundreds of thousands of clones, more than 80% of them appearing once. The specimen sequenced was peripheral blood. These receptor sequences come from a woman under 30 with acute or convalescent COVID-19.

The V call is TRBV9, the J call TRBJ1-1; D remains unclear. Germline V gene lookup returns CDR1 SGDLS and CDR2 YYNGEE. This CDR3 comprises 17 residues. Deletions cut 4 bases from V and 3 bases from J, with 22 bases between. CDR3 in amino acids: CASSPSGSLYGDTEAFF. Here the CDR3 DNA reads TGTGCCAGCAGCCCTAGCGGCAGCCTTTACGGGGACACTGAAGCTTTCTTT. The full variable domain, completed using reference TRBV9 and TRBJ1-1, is DSGVTQTPKHLITATGQRVTLRCSPRSGDLSVYWYQQSLDQGLQFLIQYYNGEERAKGNILERFSAQQFPDLHSELNLSSLELGDSALYFCASSPSGSLYGDTEAFFGQGTRLTVV.

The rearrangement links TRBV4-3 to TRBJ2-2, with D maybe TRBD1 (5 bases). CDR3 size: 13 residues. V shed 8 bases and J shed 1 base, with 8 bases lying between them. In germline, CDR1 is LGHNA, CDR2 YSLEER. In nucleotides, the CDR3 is TGCGCCAGCGCAGACAGGAACACCGGGGAGCTGTTTTTT. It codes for CASADRNTGELFF.

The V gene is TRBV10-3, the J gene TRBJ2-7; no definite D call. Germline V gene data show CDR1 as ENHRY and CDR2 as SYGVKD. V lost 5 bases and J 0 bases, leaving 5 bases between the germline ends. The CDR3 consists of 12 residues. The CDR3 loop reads CAISPVSYEQYF. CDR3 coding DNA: TGTGCCATCAGTCCAGTCTCCTACGAGCAGTACTTC.

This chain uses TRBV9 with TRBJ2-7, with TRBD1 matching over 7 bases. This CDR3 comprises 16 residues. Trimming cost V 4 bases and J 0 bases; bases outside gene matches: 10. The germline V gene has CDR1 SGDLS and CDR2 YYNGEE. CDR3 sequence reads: CASSPRGGQSSYEQYF. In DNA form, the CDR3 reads TGTGCCAGCAGCCCCCGAGGGGGACAGAGCTCCTACGAGCAGTACTTC.

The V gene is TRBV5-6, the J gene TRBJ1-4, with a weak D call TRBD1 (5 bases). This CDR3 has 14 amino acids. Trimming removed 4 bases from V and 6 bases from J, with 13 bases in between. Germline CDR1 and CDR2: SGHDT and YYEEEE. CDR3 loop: CASSLGLYYEKLFF. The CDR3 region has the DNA TGTGCCAGCAGCCTGGGACTTTACTATGAAAAACTGTTTTTT.

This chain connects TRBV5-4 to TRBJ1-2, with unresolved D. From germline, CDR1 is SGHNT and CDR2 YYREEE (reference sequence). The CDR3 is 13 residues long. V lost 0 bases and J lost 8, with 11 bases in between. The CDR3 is CASSLEGGQGYTF. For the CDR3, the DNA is TGTGCCAGCAGCTTGGAGGGAGGGCAGGGCTACACCTTC.

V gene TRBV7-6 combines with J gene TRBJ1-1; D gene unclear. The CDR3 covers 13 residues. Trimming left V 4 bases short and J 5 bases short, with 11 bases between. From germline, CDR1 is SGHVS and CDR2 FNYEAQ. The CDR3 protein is CASSSLGWTEAFF. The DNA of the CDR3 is TGTGCCAGCAGCTCCCTCGGGTGGACTGAAGCTTTCTTT.

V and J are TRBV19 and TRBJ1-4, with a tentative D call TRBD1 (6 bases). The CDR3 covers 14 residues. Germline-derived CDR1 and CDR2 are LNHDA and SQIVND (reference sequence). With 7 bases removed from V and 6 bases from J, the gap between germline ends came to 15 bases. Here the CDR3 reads CASTPDRNHEKLFF. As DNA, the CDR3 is TGTGCCAGTACCCCCGACAGGAACCATGAAAAACTGTTTTTT.

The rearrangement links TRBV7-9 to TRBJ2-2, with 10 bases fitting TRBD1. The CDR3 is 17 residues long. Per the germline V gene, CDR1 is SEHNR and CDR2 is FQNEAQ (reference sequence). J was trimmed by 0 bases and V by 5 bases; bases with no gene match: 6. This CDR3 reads CASSTLTGGANTGELFF. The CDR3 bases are TGTGCCAGCAGCACCCTGACAGGGGGCGCGAACACCGGGGAGCTGTTTTTT.

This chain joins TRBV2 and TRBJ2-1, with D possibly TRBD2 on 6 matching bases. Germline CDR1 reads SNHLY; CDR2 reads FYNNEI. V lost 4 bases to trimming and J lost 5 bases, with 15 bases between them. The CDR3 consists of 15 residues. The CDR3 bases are TGTGCCAGCAGTGGTTCGGGCGGGGAAAACAATGAGCAGTTCTTC. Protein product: CASSGSGGENNEQFF. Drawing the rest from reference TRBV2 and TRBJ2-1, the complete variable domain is EPEVTQTPSHQVTQMGQEVILRCVPISNHLYFYWYRQILGQKVEFLVSFYNNEISEKSEIFDDQFSVERPDGSNFTLKIRSTKLEDSAMYFCASSGSGGENNEQFFGPGTRLTVL.

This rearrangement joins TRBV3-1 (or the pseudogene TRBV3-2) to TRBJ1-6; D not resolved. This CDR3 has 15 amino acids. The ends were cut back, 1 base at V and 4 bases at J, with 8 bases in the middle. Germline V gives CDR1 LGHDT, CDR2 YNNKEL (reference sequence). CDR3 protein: CASSQAPQYNSPLHF. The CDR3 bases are TGTGCCAGCAGCCAAGCACCACAGTATAATTCACCCCTCCACTTT.

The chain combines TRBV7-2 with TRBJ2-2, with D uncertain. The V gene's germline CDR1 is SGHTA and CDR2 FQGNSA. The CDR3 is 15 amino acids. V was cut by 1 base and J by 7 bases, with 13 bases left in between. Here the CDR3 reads CASSLELGRFGELFF. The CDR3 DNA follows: TGTGCCAGCAGCTTAGAGCTCGGTCGGTTCGGGGAGCTGTTTTTT.

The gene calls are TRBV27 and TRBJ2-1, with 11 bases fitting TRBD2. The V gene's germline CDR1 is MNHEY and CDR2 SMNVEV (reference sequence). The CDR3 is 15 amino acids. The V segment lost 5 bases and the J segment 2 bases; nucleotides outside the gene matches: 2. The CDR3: CASSTGLAAYNEQFF. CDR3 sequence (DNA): TGTGCCAGCAGTACGGGACTAGCGGCCTACAATGAGCAGTTCTTC.

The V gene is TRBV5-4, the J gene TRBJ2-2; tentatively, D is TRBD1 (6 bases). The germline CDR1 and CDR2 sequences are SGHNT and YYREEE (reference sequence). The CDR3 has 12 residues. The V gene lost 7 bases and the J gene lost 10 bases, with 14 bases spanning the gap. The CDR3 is CASGVQGQELFF. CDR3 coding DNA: TGTGCCAGCGGTGTACAGGGACAGGAGCTGTTTTTT. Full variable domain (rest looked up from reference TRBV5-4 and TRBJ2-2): ETGVTQSPTHLIKTRGQQVTLRCSSQSGHNTVSWYQQALGQGPQFIFQYYREEENGRGNFPPRFSGLQFPNYSSELNVNALELDDSALYLCASGVQGQELFFGEGSRLTVL.

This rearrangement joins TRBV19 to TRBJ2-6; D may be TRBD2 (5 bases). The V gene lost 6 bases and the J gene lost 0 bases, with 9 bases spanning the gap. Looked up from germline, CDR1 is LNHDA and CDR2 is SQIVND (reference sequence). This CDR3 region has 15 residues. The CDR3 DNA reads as TGTGCCAGTAGGAGGGAAAACTCTGGGGCCAACGTCCTGACTTTC. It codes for CASRRENSGANVLTF.

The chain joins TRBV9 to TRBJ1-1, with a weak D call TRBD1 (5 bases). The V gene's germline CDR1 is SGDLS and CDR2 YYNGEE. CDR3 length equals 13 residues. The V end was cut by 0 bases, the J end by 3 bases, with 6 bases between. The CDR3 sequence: CASSVVGDTEAFF. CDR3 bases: TGTGCCAGCAGCGTAGTAGGGGACACTGAAGCTTTCTTT. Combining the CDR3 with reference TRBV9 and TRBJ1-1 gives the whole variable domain DSGVTQTPKHLITATGQRVTLRCSPRSGDLSVYWYQQSLDQGLQFLIQYYNGEERAKGNILERFSAQQFPDLHSELNLSSLELGDSALYFCASSVVGDTEAFFGQGTRLTVV.

CDR3 in DNA: TGTGCCAGTAACCGACAGGGGGAAAGACATGGCTACACCTTC. Its translation is CASNRQGERHGYTF. The chain joins TRBV19 to TRBJ1-2; 9 bases are a match to TRBD1. CDR1 LNHDA and CDR2 SQIVND come from the germline V gene (reference sequence). The CDR3 runs 14 residues. Trimming at V came to 7 bases and at J to 6 bases, leaving 9 bases not matched to a gene. Together with reference TRBV19 and TRBJ1-2, the CDR3 gives the full variable domain: DGGITQSPKYLFRKEGQNVTLSCEQNLNHDAMYWYRQDPGQGLRLIYYSQIVNDFQKGDIAEGYSVSREKKESFPLTVTSAQKNPTAFYLCASNRQGERHGYTFGSGTRLTVV.

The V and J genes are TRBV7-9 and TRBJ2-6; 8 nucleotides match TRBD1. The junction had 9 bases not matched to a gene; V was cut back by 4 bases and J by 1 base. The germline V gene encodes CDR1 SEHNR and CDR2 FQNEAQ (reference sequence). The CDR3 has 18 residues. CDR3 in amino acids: CASSYPAGGGSGANVLTF. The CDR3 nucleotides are TGTGCCAGCAGCTACCCCGCAGGGGGCGGGTCTGGGGCCAACGTCCTGACTTTC. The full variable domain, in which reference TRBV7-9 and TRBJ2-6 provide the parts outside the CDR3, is DTGVSQNPRHKITKRGQNVTFRCDPISEHNRLYWYRQTLGQGPEFLTYFQNEAQLEKSRLLSDRFSAERPKGSFSTLEIQRTEQGDSAMYLCASSYPAGGGSGANVLTFGAGSRLTVL.

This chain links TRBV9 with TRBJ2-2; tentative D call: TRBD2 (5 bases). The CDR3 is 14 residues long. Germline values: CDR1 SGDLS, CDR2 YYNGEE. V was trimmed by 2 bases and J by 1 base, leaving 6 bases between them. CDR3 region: CASSVGENTGELFF. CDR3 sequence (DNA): TGTGCCAGCAGCGTCGGGGAGAACACCGGGGAGCTGTTTTTT.